These 27 T cell receptor beta chains were sequenced from one sample in a study of OX40 agonist ivuxolimab in advanced cancers. Clones were read by immunoSEQ multiplex PCR, and TCRdb kept only the in-frame ones, dropping some. Of about 86,000 clones in the sample, 87% were seen once. Here the sequenced sample was CD4+ or CD8+ T cells sorted from blood, taken in a trial of the OX40 agonist ivuxolimab. The receptors shown here come from an adult with an advanced solid tumor such as melanoma, head and neck, liver or kidney cancer.

V and J are TRBV14 and TRBJ1-4; 8 bases are a match to TRBD1. V lost 2 bases and J lost 7; bases outside the gene matches: 12. The V gene's germline CDR1 is SGHDN and CDR2 FVKESK. This CDR3 is built from 17 residues. In nucleotides, the CDR3 is TGTGCCAGCAGCCAATGGGGCAGGGGGCGGAGCGGTGAAAAACTGTTTTTT. This encodes CASSQWGRGRSGEKLFF.

The chain carries TRBV9 and TRBJ1-4; the D is unclear. Looked up from germline, CDR1 is SGDLS and CDR2 is YYNGEE. V dropped 0 bases and J dropped 5 bases, with 14 bases sitting between them. CDR3 size: 16 residues. CDR3 amino acids: CASSVGGGSTNEKLFF. In DNA, the CDR3 is TGTGCCAGCAGCGTAGGGGGTGGCAGCACCAATGAAAAACTGTTTTTT.

This clone turned up a few times. This rearrangement joins TRBV19 to TRBJ1-1, with D unresolved. Trimming stripped 4 bases from V and 9 bases from J, with 9 bases between. This CDR3 region has 11 residues. The germline V gene has CDR1 LNHDA and CDR2 SQIVND (reference sequence). CDR3 sequence: CASSKYGQAFF. CDR3 DNA sequence: TGTGCCAGTAGTAAGTACGGGCAAGCTTTCTTT.

The V and J genes are TRBV4-2 and TRBJ1-3; D not resolved. V was trimmed by 4 bases and J by 0 bases, leaving 10 bases between them. CDR1 LGHNA and CDR2 YNFKEQ come from the germline V gene. The CDR3 is made up of 15 amino acids. In DNA form, the CDR3 reads TGTGCCAGCAGCCCTCCGGGAAACTCTGGAAACACCATATATTTT. It is translated as CASSPPGNSGNTIYF.

To note about this clone: The same CDR3 arises from other DNA sequences in this sample as well. CDR3 protein: CASSQGGSLNTEAFF. The CDR3 DNA reads as TGTGCCAGCAGCCAAGGGGGAAGCTTGAACACTGAAGCTTTCTTT. The rearrangement joins TRBV4-2 to TRBJ1-1; no reliable D call. The germline V and J ends were trimmed by 1 base and 0 bases, with 9 bases remaining between them. The germline gives CDR1 LGHNA, CDR2 YNFKEQ. The CDR3 totals 15 residues.

This chain uses TRBV28 with TRBJ2-1; 9 nucleotides line up with TRBD2. This CDR3 contains 15 residues. CDR1 and CDR2 from the germline V gene are MDHEN and SYDVKM. Unmatched junction bases numbered 14, after V lost 9 bases and J lost 8 bases. CDR3 sequence: CASRSPIAGVYEQFF. CDR3 in DNA: TGTGCCAGTAGATCCCCCATAGCGGGAGTATATGAGCAGTTCTTC.

In its sample, this clone was seen a few times. This rearrangement joins TRBV7-8 to TRBJ2-5; 7 bases agree with TRBD2. V dropped 5 bases and J dropped 2; count of bases not matched to a gene: 8. Germline loops: CDR1 SGHVS, CDR2 FQNEAQ. The CDR3 has 15 residues. The CDR3 DNA reads as TGTGCCAGCAGCCCCGGGGCTAGCGGACAAGAGACCCAGTACTTC. Encoded protein: CASSPGASGQETQYF.

The rearrangement uses TRBV6-5 and TRBJ1-2; D unresolved. The V end lost 0 bases, the J end lost 4 bases, and 9 bases lay between the germline ends. The CDR3 is made up of 14 amino acids. Germline CDR1 MNHEY, CDR2 SVGAGI. CDR3 bases: TGTGCCAGCAGTTACTCAGGGCAGATCTATGGCTACACCTTC. Protein product: CASSYSGQIYGYTF.

This clone was seen once. The chain combines TRBV11-2 with TRBJ1-6; possibly TRBD1 for D (6 bases). CDR3 length: 13 amino acids. Trimming removed 1 base at V and 18 bases at J, with 16 bases between. Germline CDR1 and CDR2: SGHAT and FQNNGV. CDR3 nucleotides: TGTGCCAGCAGCTTAGGGGACATTCTCGGCGCCCACTTT. It yields the protein CASSLGDILGAHF.

The V and J genes are TRBV7-9 and TRBJ2-1; TRBD2 matches 8 bases. The V segment lost 2 bases and the J segment 15 bases; nucleotides outside the gene matches: 6. Germline CDR1 reads SEHNR; CDR2 reads FQNEAQ (reference sequence). CDR3 length: 12 amino acids. CDR3 nucleotides: TGTGCCAGCAGCTTAAGTAGCGGGGATTGGTTCTTC. Encoded protein: CASSLSSGDWFF.

This clone was detected a few times. The chain couples TRBV5-1 to TRBJ1-2; possible D gene TRBD1, 5 bases. The CDR3 is 13 residues long. Germline CDR1 is SGHRS and CDR2 is YFSETQ. V lost 5 bases and J lost 4, with 12 bases in between. This chain's CDR3 is CASSTTGLYGYTF. The CDR3 DNA reads as TGCGCCAGCAGTACGACGGGGCTCTATGGCTACACCTTC.

J is TRBJ2-2 and V is TRBV5-1, with a possible D match to TRBD2 (6 bases). Between the trimmed V and J ends, which lost 0 bases and 0 bases, there was a span of 9 bases. CDR3 length equals 16 residues. Germline lookup yields CDR1 SGHRS and CDR2 YFSETQ. This CDR3 is CASSLDPGANTGELFF. CDR3 bases: TGCGCCAGCAGCTTGGATCCGGGGGCGAACACCGGGGAGCTGTTTTTT.

The chain is built from TRBV30 and TRBJ2-2; tentative D call: TRBD1 (6 bases). Between the trimmed V and J ends, which lost 3 bases and 3 bases, there was a span of 14 bases. Germline V gene sequence: CDR1 GTSNPN, CDR2 SVGIG (reference sequence). The CDR3 totals 15 residues. DNA of the CDR3: TGTGCCTGGAGACCCCCTTGGACAGACACCGGGGAGCTGTTTTTT. Translated, it gives CAWRPPWTDTGELFF.

DNA for the CDR3: TGTGCCACCGGACAGGGTGGGGAGACCCAGTACTTC. This gives the protein CATGQGGETQYF. The chain carries TRBV10-3 and TRBJ2-5, with 8 bases lining up with TRBD1. CDR3 length equals 12 residues. V dropped 10 bases and J dropped 5; count of bases not matched to a gene: 6. Per germline, CDR1 ENHRY and CDR2 SYGVKD.

The V and J genes are TRBV5-1 and TRBJ1-2, with a weak D call TRBD1 (6 bases). CDR1 SGHRS and CDR2 YFSETQ come from the germline V gene. CDR3 length: 17 residues. V was cut by 4 bases and J by 0 bases, with 19 bases left in between. The CDR3 coding sequence is TGCGCCAGCAGCCCCAGACAGGTTTCTACGGCTAACTATGGCTACACCTTC. This translates into CASSPRQVSTANYGYTF.

The CDR3 is CASSAGVGGYTF. The CDR3 region has the DNA TGTGCCAGCAGCGCCGGGGTCGGTGGCTACACCTTC. The chain couples TRBV5-4 to TRBJ1-2; D gene ambiguous. The CDR3 contains 12 residues. Trimming cost V 4 bases and J 7 bases, with 11 bases left between them. Germline V gene lookup returns CDR1 SGHNT and CDR2 YYREEE (reference sequence).

This clone was recorded only once. This chain connects TRBV5-4 to TRBJ2-1, with a possible D match to TRBD2 (5 bases). Germline V gene data show CDR1 as SGHNT and CDR2 as YYREEE (reference sequence). Trimming removed 4 bases at V and 9 bases at J, with 8 bases between. This CDR3 comprises 11 residues. For the CDR3, the DNA is TGTGCCAGCAGCACAGCGGTTGAGCAGTTCTTC. Translation gives CASSTAVEQFF.

The J gene is TRBJ1-6, the V gene TRBV2; D is uncertain. CDR1 is SNHLY, CDR2 FYNNEI, per germline. The CDR3 sequence is 14 residues long. Deletions cut 3 bases from V and 10 bases from J, with 13 bases between. The CDR3 sequence is CASSEWVRYSPLHF. DNA for the CDR3: TGTGCCAGCAGTGAGTGGGTAAGATACTCACCCCTCCACTTT.

V and J are TRBV9 and TRBJ1-1; possible D gene TRBD1, 6 bases. The length of the CDR3 is 16 residues. Deletions cut 0 bases from V and 4 bases from J, with 16 bases between. Germline CDR1 reads SGDLS; CDR2 reads YYNGEE. CDR3: CASSVATGPRGTEAFF. CDR3 in DNA: TGTGCCAGCAGCGTAGCGACAGGCCCCCGGGGCACTGAAGCTTTCTTT.

V and J are TRBV6-4 and TRBJ1-5; D is ambiguous. V shed 3 bases and J shed 7 bases, with 16 bases lying between them. Germline V gene data show CDR1 as MRHNA and CDR2 as SNTAGT. This CDR3 comprises 15 residues. The CDR3 protein is CASSEVRRVPQPQHF. In nucleotides, the CDR3 is TGTGCCAGCAGTGAAGTCCGTAGGGTCCCCCAGCCCCAGCATTTT.

The V gene is TRBV6-1, the J gene TRBJ2-1; TRBD2 is a possible D gene (5 bases). The germline CDR1 and CDR2 sequences are MNHNS and SASEGT. Trimming pared 5 bases from V and 7 bases from J, leaving 12 bases between. This CDR3 has 13 amino acids. The DNA of the CDR3 is TGTGCCAGCAGTAGGCTAGCAGTAAATGAGCAGTTCTTC. It encodes CASSRLAVNEQFF.

The genes are TRBV2 and TRBJ2-3; D is perhaps TRBD2 (5 bases). The CDR3 runs 14 residues. Germline V gene sequence: CDR1 SNHLY, CDR2 FYNNEI. The germline V and J ends were trimmed by 4 bases and 5 bases, with 13 bases remaining between them. CDR3 sequence reads: CASSGGLDVDTQYF. As DNA, the CDR3 is TGTGCCAGCAGTGGAGGGCTAGATGTAGATACGCAGTATTTT.

The chain is built from TRBV29-1 and TRBJ1-1; the match to TRBD1 covers 7 bases. Per germline, CDR1 SQVTM and CDR2 ANQGSEA. The trim removed 3 bases at V and 0 bases at J, leaving 1 base unmatched. This CDR3 spans 13 amino acids. The CDR3 bases are TGCAGCGTTGAGGGACAGATGAACACTGAAGCTTTCTTT. Encoded protein: CSVEGQMNTEAFF.

The chain recombines TRBV4-3 with TRBJ2-7; D may be TRBD2 (6 bases). Germline CDR1 and CDR2: LGHNA and YSLEER. The CDR3 consists of 13 residues. The V and J ends lost 1 base and 6 bases respectively, with 10 bases between them. The chain's CDR3 is CASSQGGVGEQYF. As DNA, the CDR3 is TGCGCCAGCAGCCAAGGCGGGGTTGGCGAGCAGTACTTC.

This clone occurred once. This chain uses TRBV10-3 with TRBJ1-3; maybe TRBD1 (5 bases). Trimming removed 9 bases from V and 0 bases from J, with 15 bases in between. This CDR3 comprises 15 residues. From germline, CDR1 is ENHRY and CDR2 SYGVKD. CDR3 loop: CAISYSTDSGNTIYF. Here the CDR3 DNA reads TGTGCCATTAGTTATTCGACAGACTCTGGAAACACCATATATTTT.

The chain couples TRBV5-1 to TRBJ1-2; D is unclear. Trimming took off 4 bases at V and 5 bases at J, with 12 bases between the two ends. This CDR3 spans 13 amino acids. Germline CDR1 SGHRS, CDR2 YFSETQ. In DNA form, the CDR3 reads TGCGCCAGCAGCCCTAGCGGGGATTATGGCTACACCTTC. Translated, it gives CASSPSGDYGYTF.

The rearrangement links TRBV28 to TRBJ1-2; 10 bases fit TRBD1. V trimming: 6 bases; J trimming: 13 bases; junction bases outside the gene matches: 17. The V gene's germline CDR1 is MDHEN and CDR2 SYDVKM. This CDR3 contains 15 residues. The CDR3 region is CASSLKLGTGAPFTF. The CDR3 nucleotides are TGTGCCAGCAGCCTTAAACTAGGGACAGGGGCCCCGTTCACCTTC.